This entry lists 27 T cell receptor beta chains sequenced from one sample in a study of blood T cell repertoires in COVID-19. Profiling relied on immunoSEQ multiplex PCR, and the TCRdb table lists in-frame clones only, not all of them. The table includes 250,000 or so clones, approximately 80% detected once. Material: PBMCs or T cells enriched from blood (not recorded which). The receptors were gathered from a man between 60 and 75 years old who had recovered from COVID-19.

The J gene is TRBJ1-2, the V gene TRBV6-6; D unclear. The CDR3 consists of 12 residues. The germline V and J ends were trimmed by 4 bases and 5 bases, with 8 bases remaining between them. Looked up from germline, CDR1 is MNHNY and CDR2 is SVGAGI (reference sequence). The CDR3 region has the DNA TGTGCCAGCAGTTTGACGGGATATGGCTACACCTTC. It encodes CASSLTGYGYTF.

The J gene is TRBJ2-5, the V gene TRBV5-1; D gene uncertain. Germline V lookup: CDR1 SGHRS, CDR2 YFSETQ. This CDR3 has 14 amino acids. V lost 5 bases and J 2 bases, leaving 13 bases between the germline ends. The CDR3 reads CASRRRGTQETQYF. DNA of the CDR3: TGCGCCAGCAGAAGGAGAGGAACTCAAGAGACCCAGTACTTC.

Comment on this clone: In the same sample, other DNA sequences code for this CDR3. V gene TRBV5-1 combines with J gene TRBJ2-3, with 9 bases lining up with TRBD1. Germline V gives CDR1 SGHRS, CDR2 YFSETQ. V lost 0 bases and J lost 2; bases outside the gene matches: 4. The CDR3 runs 16 residues. CDR3 region: CASSLGGQGFTDTQYF. DNA of the CDR3: TGCGCCAGCAGCTTGGGAGGACAGGGGTTCACAGATACGCAGTATTTT.

The rearrangement links TRBV4-2 to TRBJ1-6; the D is unclear. CDR3 length: 16 residues. The V gene's germline CDR1 is LGHNA and CDR2 YNFKEQ. V was pared by 0 bases and J by 0 bases, with 6 bases between. CDR3 bases: TGTGCCAGCAGCCAAGATCGGAGCTCCTATAATTCACCCCTCCACTTT. Protein sequence: CASSQDRSSYNSPLHF.

This clone was detected a few times. The rearrangement links TRBV30 to TRBJ2-2; the D gene is possibly TRBD1 (6 bases). Per the germline V gene, CDR1 is GTSNPN and CDR2 is SVGIG (reference sequence). The CDR3 is made up of 15 amino acids. Trimming shortened V by 1 base and J by 3 bases, and 12 bases separated the two germline ends. CDR3 sequence reads: CAWSGRGSDTGELFF. The DNA for the CDR3 is TGTGCCTGGAGTGGCAGGGGCTCGGACACCGGGGAGCTGTTTTTT.

This clone is a singleton in its sample. The V gene is TRBV10-2, the J gene TRBJ1-1; TRBD1 is a possible D gene (6 bases). V lost 3 bases and J lost 4, with 9 bases in between. The CDR3 contains 13 residues. The germline V gene has CDR1 WSHSY and CDR2 SAAADI. CDR3 sequence: CASSDRGSTEAFF. CDR3 DNA sequence: TGCGCCAGCAGTGACAGGGGTTCCACTGAAGCTTTCTTT.

The chain couples TRBV5-1 to TRBJ2-5, with a possible D match to TRBD1 (6 bases). V was clipped by 4 bases and J by 4 bases, with 14 bases between them. This CDR3 has 14 amino acids. CDR1 and CDR2 from the germline V gene are SGHRS and YFSETQ. The CDR3 loop reads CASSPTTGRETQYF. CDR3 nucleotides: TGCGCCAGCAGCCCAACTACAGGGAGAGAGACCCAGTACTTC.

The chain employs TRBV9 and TRBJ2-2; possible D gene TRBD2, 6 bases. The CDR3 length is 17 residues. The V gene lost 4 bases and the J gene lost 3 bases, with 19 bases spanning the gap. Germline CDR1 reads SGDLS; CDR2 reads YYNGEE. The CDR3 spells CASSTPSAGPDTGELFF. CDR3 nucleotides: TGTGCCAGCAGCACCCCCAGCGCGGGGCCCGACACCGGGGAGCTGTTTTTT.

This chain links TRBV4-2 with TRBJ2-5; tentatively, D is TRBD1 (5 bases). The CDR3 spans 14 residues. Germline V gives CDR1 LGHNA, CDR2 YNFKEQ. Trimming cost V 0 bases and J 7 bases, with 12 bases left between them. The CDR3 is CASSQDAGSGTQYF. The CDR3 DNA sequence: TGTGCCAGCAGCCAAGATGCAGGGTCGGGGACCCAGTACTTC.

The rearrangement links TRBV14 to TRBJ2-5, with D hard to call. Germline V lookup: CDR1 SGHDN, CDR2 FVKESK. Trimming pared 0 bases from V and 1 base from J, leaving 3 bases between. The CDR3 extends over 13 amino acids. Here the CDR3 DNA reads TGTGCCAGCAGCCAAGACCTCCAAGAGACCCAGTACTTC. Translated: CASSQDLQETQYF.

The gene calls are TRBV5-1 and TRBJ2-5; weak D call: TRBD1 (7 bases). Trimming pared 6 bases from V and 5 bases from J, leaving 17 bases between. Germline V CDR1 and CDR2: SGHRS, YFSETQ. This CDR3 is 14 amino acids long. The CDR3, as DNA: TGCGCCAGCAACCGACAGGGTGGAGGGGAGACCCAGTACTTC. This gives the protein CASNRQGGGETQYF. Variable domain in full (rest from reference TRBV5-1 and TRBJ2-5): KAGVTQTPRYLIKTRGQQVTLSCSPISGHRSVSWYQQTPGQGLQFLFEYFSETQRNKGNFPGRFSGRQFSNSRSEMNVSTLELGDSALYLCASNRQGGGETQYFGPGTRLLVL.

The chain joins TRBV9 to TRBJ1-6; D not certain. This CDR3 is 13 amino acids long. Looked up from germline, CDR1 is SGDLS and CDR2 is YYNGEE. V was pared by 4 bases and J by 10 bases, with 12 bases between. CDR3 DNA: TGTGCCAGCAGCTCAGGTGCAGGATCACCCCTCCACTTT. It codes for CASSSGAGSPLHF.

V is TRBV11-2 and J is TRBJ2-7; 8 bases match TRBD1. There are 13 residues in the CDR3. J was trimmed by 6 bases and V by 4 bases; bases with no gene match: 5. Germline-derived CDR1 and CDR2 are SGHAT and FQNNGV. The CDR3 sequence is CASSSDRDAEQYF. CDR3 nucleotides: TGTGCCAGCAGCTCGGACAGGGACGCCGAGCAGTACTTC.

The V and J genes are TRBV6-5 and TRBJ1-3; D is ambiguous. The germline gives CDR1 MNHEY, CDR2 SVGAGI. This CDR3 region has 14 residues. V was trimmed by 6 bases and J by 0 bases, leaving 9 bases between them. CDR3 in DNA: TGTGCCAGCAGGCTAGACCCCTCTGGAAACACCATATATTTT. Translated: CASRLDPSGNTIYF.

This rearrangement joins TRBV27 to TRBJ2-1; 7 bases match TRBD1. J was trimmed by 5 bases and V by 7 bases; bases with no gene match: 11. The germline V gene has CDR1 MNHEY and CDR2 SMNVEV (reference sequence). The CDR3 runs to 15 residues. DNA of the CDR3: TGTGCCAGCAACGTCCTGGGACAGCAACACAATGAGCAGTTCTTC. It yields the protein CASNVLGQQHNEQFF.

The genes are TRBV19 and TRBJ1-2; 8 nucleotides line up with TRBD1. The V segment lost 4 bases and the J segment 7 bases; nucleotides outside the gene matches: 8. The germline CDR1 and CDR2 sequences are LNHDA and SQIVND (reference sequence). This CDR3 is built from 14 residues. The chain's CDR3 is CASSTTQGAGGYTF. The CDR3, as DNA: TGTGCCAGTAGTACTACCCAGGGGGCAGGTGGCTACACCTTC. The variable domain in full, completed from reference TRBV19 and TRBJ1-2, reads DGGITQSPKYLFRKEGQNVTLSCEQNLNHDAMYWYRQDPGQGLRLIYYSQIVNDFQKGDIAEGYSVSREKKESFPLTVTSAQKNPTAFYLCASSTTQGAGGYTFGSGTRLTVV.

This chain joins TRBV11-1 and TRBJ2-2, with 10 bases identical to TRBD1. V shed 4 bases, J shed 2 bases, and the junction held 4 bases outside the gene matches. Looked up from germline, CDR1 is SGHAT and CDR2 is FQDESV (reference sequence). The CDR3 sequence is 16 residues long. The CDR3 sequence: CASSSGTGANTGELFF. DNA for the CDR3: TGTGCCAGCAGCTCCGGGACAGGGGCCAACACCGGGGAGCTGTTTTTT.

The rearrangement joins TRBV4-3 to TRBJ2-1, with 12 positions matching TRBD2. V shed 2 bases and J 4 bases; nucleotides not matched to a gene: 3. CDR1 LGHNA and CDR2 YSLEER come from the germline V gene. CDR3 size: 16 residues. The chain's CDR3 is CASSQRGTSGYNEQFF. DNA of the CDR3: TGCGCCAGCAGCCAACGAGGGACTAGCGGGTACAATGAGCAGTTCTTC.

The chain's CDR3 is CASSYRDSEAFF. The CDR3 nucleotides are TGTGCCAGCAGTTACCGGGACAGTGAAGCTTTCTTT. The J gene is TRBJ1-1, the V gene TRBV6-5, with TRBD1 matching 7 bases. V lost 2 bases and J lost 7; bases outside the gene matches: 1. Looked up from germline, CDR1 is MNHEY and CDR2 is SVGAGI. The length of the CDR3 is 12 residues.

The V call is TRBV7-8, the J call TRBJ1-2; the D gene is possibly TRBD1 (5 bases). Between the trimmed V and J ends, which lost 3 bases and 2 bases, there was a span of 10 bases. CDR1 and CDR2 (germline): SGHVS, FQNEAQ. The CDR3 has 14 residues. The CDR3 DNA sequence: TGTGCCAGCAGCTTCGACAGAAGCAACTATGGCTACACCTTC. Its translation: CASSFDRSNYGYTF.

The chain couples TRBV12-3 or TRBV12-4 to TRBJ2-2; D not resolved. V lost 3 bases and J 3 bases, leaving 5 bases between the germline ends. The CDR3 covers 13 residues. The CDR3 region has the DNA TGTGCCAGCAGTTTTCGGGACACCGGGGAGCTGTTTTTT. This encodes CASSFRDTGELFF.

This clone was seen only a few times. The V call is TRBV13, the J call TRBJ2-3; the match to TRBD2 covers 16 bases. The CDR3 is made up of 19 amino acids. V was pared by 3 bases and J by 4 bases, with 10 bases of the junction left unmatched. Germline CDR1 and CDR2: PRHDT and FYEKMQ (reference sequence). CDR3 sequence (DNA): TGTGCCAGCAGCTTTACGGGACTAGCGGGGGGGCTGGACTCAGATACGCAGTATTTT. Translating it yields CASSFTGLAGGLDSDTQYF.

This rearrangement joins TRBV5-1 to TRBJ1-1; D unresolved. The CDR3 length is 14 residues. V lost 2 bases, J lost 1 base, and 9 bases lay in between. The germline CDR1 and CDR2 sequences are SGHRS and YFSETQ. The CDR3 loop reads CASSLRQENTEAFF. CDR3 in DNA: TGCGCCAGCAGCTTAAGACAAGAGAACACTGAAGCTTTCTTT.

V is TRBV5-6 and J is TRBJ2-6; tentatively, D is TRBD1 (8 bases). The CDR3 runs 17 residues. Looked up from germline, CDR1 is SGHDT and CDR2 is YYEEEE. V was trimmed by 4 bases and J by 2 bases, leaving 16 bases between them. CDR3 in amino acids: CASSNRGGVTGANVLTF. The CDR3 DNA reads as TGTGCCAGCAGCAACAGGGGGGGAGTAACTGGGGCCAACGTCCTGACTTTC.

The chain is built from TRBV9 and TRBJ1-1; TRBD1 matches 10 bases. Per germline, CDR1 SGDLS and CDR2 YYNGEE. The J segment lost 4 bases and the V segment lost 3 bases, leaving 3 bases of the junction unmatched. CDR3 length: 14 residues. As DNA, the CDR3 is TGTGCCAGCAGCGAGACAGGGGGCTTCACTGAAGCTTTCTTT. Protein product: CASSETGGFTEAFF. The full variable domain, its missing parts supplied by reference TRBV9 and TRBJ1-1, is DSGVTQTPKHLITATGQRVTLRCSPRSGDLSVYWYQQSLDQGLQFLIQYYNGEERAKGNILERFSAQQFPDLHSELNLSSLELGDSALYFCASSETGGFTEAFFGQGTRLTVV.

J is TRBJ1-1 and V is TRBV7-9; TRBD1 might be the D (5 bases). V was trimmed by 5 bases and J by 5 bases, leaving 9 bases between them. The CDR3 is 12 amino acids. The germline V gene encodes CDR1 SEHNR and CDR2 FQNEAQ (reference sequence). This CDR3 reads CASSGEGTEAFF. Here the CDR3 DNA reads TGTGCCAGCAGCGGGGAGGGGACTGAAGCTTTCTTT.

This clone was found a few times. The rearrangement links TRBV11-2 to TRBJ2-7, with D unresolved. Trimming took off 3 bases at V and 2 bases at J, with 14 bases between the two ends. The germline gives CDR1 SGHAT, CDR2 FQNNGV. This CDR3 is 15 amino acids long. The CDR3 spells CASSLGSSSPYEQYF. Written as DNA, the CDR3 is TGTGCCAGCAGCTTGGGTAGCTCCAGCCCCTACGAGCAGTACTTC.